This paragraph covers one T cell receptor (beta chain) sequence. This specimen comes from a study of CD8+CD57+ T cells in acquired aplastic anemia. Study-wide context: CD4+ and CD8+ cells, once sorted, gave DNA averaging roughly 3.4 ug.

The CDR3 runs 15 residues. CDR1 LGHNA and CDR2 YSLEER come from the germline V gene. With V trimmed by 3 bases and J by 4 bases, 5 bases remained unmatched. Profiling of TCR beta VDJ combinations and CDR3 sequences used genomic DNA as template. MiXCR was run by TCRdb on the reads, yielding one entry per CDR3 protein. The table includes fewer than 70,000 distinct CDR3 sequences, around 50% detected once. The sequenced material came from sorted CD4+, CD8+, or CD8+CD57+ T cells (not recorded which) from PBMCs. The TCR sequence derives from a human donor in good health, serving as a control. This sequence joins TRBV4-3 and TRBJ2-7; TRBD1 matches at 11 bases. The CDR3 loop is CASSQRTGGTYEQYF. In DNA, the CDR3 is TGCGCCAGCAGCCAGAGGACAGGGGGCACTTACGAGCAGTACTTC.